Listed below are T cell receptor beta chains from one sample, sequenced in a study of neurological immune-mediated disorders. TCRdb re-derived calls from the 5' RACE reads in MiXCR, one entry per CDR3 protein. The table lists nearly 60,000 distinct CDR3 sequences, around 3.4% of them singletons, with 6% to 9% in the top ten. Sequencing was performed on PBMCs. The source of these receptors is an older woman with multiple sclerosis. Each CDR3 is given without its conserved first and last residue.

J gene: TRBJ2-3; CDR3 length: 11; V gene: TRBV7-9; CDR3 protein: ASRPKSTDTQY
J gene: TRBJ2-7; CDR3 length: 13; V gene: TRBV18; CDR3 protein: ASSPRDTYSYEQY
J gene: TRBJ2-5; CDR3 length: 10; V gene: TRBV20-1; CDR3 protein: SAREYQETQY
J gene: TRBJ1-2; CDR3 length: 11; V gene: TRBV5-4; CDR3 protein: ASSTAKGDGYT
J gene: TRBJ1-2; CDR3 length: 14; V gene: TRBV9; CDR3 protein: ASSVGGGRTIYGYT
J gene: TRBJ2-6; CDR3 length: 13; V gene: TRBV10-3; CDR3 protein: AIRVLNSGANVLT
J gene: TRBJ2-1; CDR3 length: 13; V gene: TRBV9; CDR3 protein: ASSGTGTGYDEQF
J gene: TRBJ2-2; CDR3 length: 14; V gene: TRBV5-1; CDR3 protein: ASSFRDWSNTGELF
J gene: TRBJ2-7; CDR3 length: 12; V gene: TRBV5-1; CDR3 protein: ASSLTGRGYEQY
J gene: TRBJ2-7; CDR3 length: 13; V gene: TRBV3-1; CDR3 protein: ASSQGTYGPYEQY
J gene: TRBJ2-5; CDR3 length: 13; V gene: TRBV28; CDR3 protein: ASSPRGSYQETQY
J gene: TRBJ2-3; CDR3 length: 13; V gene: TRBV20-1; CDR3 protein: SARGTSLSADTQY
J gene: TRBJ1-6; CDR3 length: 10; V gene: TRBV15; CDR3 protein: ATSRDRGTPH
J gene: TRBJ1-2; CDR3 length: 11; V gene: TRBV5-5; CDR3 protein: ASSLLQNYGYT
J gene: TRBJ2-1; CDR3 length: 13; V gene: TRBV7-2; CDR3 protein: ASSFFSSSYNEQF
J gene: TRBJ1-6; CDR3 length: 11; V gene: TRBV20-1; CDR3 protein: SAAGDPNSPLH
J gene: TRBJ1-1; CDR3 length: 11; V gene: TRBV7-6; CDR3 protein: ASSSLLHTEAF
J gene: TRBJ2-1; CDR3 length: 13; V gene: TRBV5-1; CDR3 protein: ASGTGQGGYNEQF
J gene: TRBJ1-4; CDR3 length: 11; V gene: TRBV10-3; CDR3 protein: AISLGDAEKLF
J gene: TRBJ2-5; CDR3 length: 13; V gene: TRBV12-3/TRBV12-4; CDR3 protein: ASSYYGTATETQY
J gene: TRBJ2-5; CDR3 length: 6; V gene: TRBV20-1; CDR3 protein: SAGSLG
J gene: TRBJ2-2; CDR3 length: 11; V gene: TRBV7-2; CDR3 protein: ASSFKLPGELF
J gene: TRBJ1-4; CDR3 length: 13; V gene: TRBV11-2; CDR3 protein: ASSDRTVPKEKLF
J gene: TRBJ2-3; CDR3 length: 15; V gene: TRBV3-1; CDR3 protein: ASSQASGRASTDTQY
J gene: TRBJ2-5; CDR3 length: 12; V gene: TRBV28; CDR3 protein: ASREGRPQETQY
J gene: TRBJ1-1; CDR3 length: 14; V gene: TRBV20-1; CDR3 protein: SATSGQGRKGDEAF
J gene: TRBJ1-6; CDR3 length: 12; V gene: TRBV10-3; CDR3 protein: AISTGVRKSPLH
J gene: TRBJ1-2; CDR3 length: 11; V gene: TRBV27; CDR3 protein: AKNSGDAYGYT
J gene: TRBJ1-2; CDR3 length: 13; V gene: TRBV5-6; CDR3 protein: ASSFFPTLDYGYT
J gene: TRBJ2-5; CDR3 length: 14; V gene: TRBV7-9; CDR3 protein: ASSLGTGGNQETQY
J gene: TRBJ2-1; CDR3 length: 11; V gene: TRBV5-4; CDR3 protein: ATLRTGYNEQF
J gene: TRBJ2-1; CDR3 length: 11; V gene: TRBV2; CDR3 protein: ASGGAGTWFAL
J gene: TRBJ2-4; CDR3 length: 13; V gene: TRBV6-2/TRBV6-3; CDR3 protein: ASSYAPTDWDIQY
J gene: TRBJ1-2; CDR3 length: 10; V gene: TRBV12-3/TRBV12-4; CDR3 protein: ASSFYNYGYT
J gene: TRBJ1-4; CDR3 length: 12; V gene: TRBV2; CDR3 protein: ASTAQLLSEKLF
J gene: TRBJ1-1; CDR3 length: 12; V gene: TRBV6-1; CDR3 protein: ASKSSFGNTEAF
J gene: TRBJ2-1; CDR3 length: 10; V gene: TRBV5-1; CDR3 protein: ASSHSYNEQF
J gene: TRBJ1-5; CDR3 length: 11; V gene: TRBV20-1; CDR3 protein: SADQGAMEPQH
J gene: TRBJ2-5; CDR3 length: 14; V gene: TRBV27; CDR3 protein: ASSSPRQGIWETQY
J gene: TRBJ2-6; CDR3 length: 14; V gene: TRBV5-1; CDR3 protein: ASSLRGYSGANVLT
J gene: TRBJ2-3; CDR3 length: 14; V gene: TRBV5-1; CDR3 protein: ASSLSPGQSTDTQY
J gene: TRBJ1-4; CDR3 length: 11; V gene: TRBV27; CDR3 protein: ASSFSLGEKLF
J gene: TRBJ2-5; CDR3 length: 14; V gene: TRBV5-1; CDR3 protein: ASSRGTSGGEETQY
J gene: TRBJ2-1; CDR3 length: 15; V gene: TRBV7-2; CDR3 protein: ASSLRASGSSYNEQF
J gene: TRBJ2-1; CDR3 length: 11; V gene: TRBV6-5; CDR3 protein: ASSPRTRYEQF
J gene: TRBJ2-7; CDR3 length: 12; V gene: TRBV12-3/TRBV12-4; CDR3 protein: ASSLSASAYEQY